This T cell receptor (beta chain) originates from a study of graft-versus-host responses after intestinal transplantation. Study overall: Transplant recipients had multivisceral, liver-intestinal, or isolated intestinal grafts.

CDR1 and CDR2 (germline): LNHDA, SQIVND (reference sequence). Trimming removed 11 bases at V and 6 bases at J, with 19 bases between. CDR3 length: 13 amino acids. Findings and limits, study-wide: Maximum circulating GvH clone levels tracked with early post-transplant HvG decreases.

In regard to this clone: Antigen unknown.

Only in-frame clones appear in the TCRdb table, and some are missing; sequencing was by immunoSEQ multiplex PCR. This repertoire shows around 54,000 clones, about 90% found once; its top ten account for roughly 5.5%. The chain combines TRBV19 with TRBJ2-5; D is unresolved. This TCR derives from a human patient who received an intestinal transplant, so some T cells may come from the graft donor. This specimen was PBMCs, taken around 95 weeks after intestinal transplant. The chain's CDR3 is CASNIGVGKTQYF. DNA for the CDR3: TGTGCCTCTAATATTGGGGTAGGGAAGACCCAGTACTTC. Full variable domain (missing parts from reference TRBV19 and TRBJ2-5): DGGITQSPKYLFRKEGQNVTLSCEQNLNHDAMYWYRQDPGQGLRLIYYSQIVNDFQKGDIAEGYSVSREKKESFPLTVTSAQKNPTAFYLCASNIGVGKTQYFGPGTRLLVL.